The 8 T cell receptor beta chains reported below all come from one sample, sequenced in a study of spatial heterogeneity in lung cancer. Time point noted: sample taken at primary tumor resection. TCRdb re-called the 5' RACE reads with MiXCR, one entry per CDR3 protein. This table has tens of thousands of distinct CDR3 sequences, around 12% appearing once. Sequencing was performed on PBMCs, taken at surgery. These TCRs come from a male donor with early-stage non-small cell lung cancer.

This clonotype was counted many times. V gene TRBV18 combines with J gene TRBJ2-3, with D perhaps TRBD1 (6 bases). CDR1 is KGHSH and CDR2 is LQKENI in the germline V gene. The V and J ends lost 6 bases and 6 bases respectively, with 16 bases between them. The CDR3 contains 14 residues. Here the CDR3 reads CASSLGRGTDTQYF. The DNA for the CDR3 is TGTGCCAGCTCGCTCGGCAGGGGAACCGATACGCAGTATTTT. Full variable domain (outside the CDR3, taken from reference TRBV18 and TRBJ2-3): NAGVMQNPRHLVRRRGQEARLRCSPMKGHSHVYWYRQLPEEGLKFMVYLQKENIIDESGMPKERFSAEFPKEGPSILRIQQVVRGDSAAYFCASSLGRGTDTQYFGPGTRLTVL.

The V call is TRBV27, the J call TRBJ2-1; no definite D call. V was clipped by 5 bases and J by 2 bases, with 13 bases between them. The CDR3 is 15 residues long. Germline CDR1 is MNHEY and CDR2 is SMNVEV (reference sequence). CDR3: CASSVERDPYNEQFF. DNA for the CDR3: TGTGCCAGCAGTGTCGAAAGAGACCCCTACAATGAGCAGTTCTTC.

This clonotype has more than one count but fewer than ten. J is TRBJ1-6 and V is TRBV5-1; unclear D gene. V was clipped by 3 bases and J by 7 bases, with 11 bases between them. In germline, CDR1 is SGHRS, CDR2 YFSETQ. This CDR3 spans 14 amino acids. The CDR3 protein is CASSSDVGNSPLHF. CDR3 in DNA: TGCGCCAGCAGCTCGGACGTCGGGAATTCACCCCTCCACTTT.

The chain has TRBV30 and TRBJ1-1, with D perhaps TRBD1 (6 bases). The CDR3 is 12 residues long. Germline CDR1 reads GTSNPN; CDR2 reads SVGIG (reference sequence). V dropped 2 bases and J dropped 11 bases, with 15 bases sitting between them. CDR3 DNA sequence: TGTGCCTGGAGTCGGGACACCGGTATGGCTTTCTTT. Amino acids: CAWSRDTGMAFF. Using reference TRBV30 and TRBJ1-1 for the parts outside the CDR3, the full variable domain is SQTIHQWPATLVQPVGSPLSLECTVEGTSNPNLYWYRQAAGRGLQLLFYSVGIGQISSEVPQNLSASRPQDRQFILSSKKLLLSDSGFYLCAWSRDTGMAFFGQGTRLTVV.

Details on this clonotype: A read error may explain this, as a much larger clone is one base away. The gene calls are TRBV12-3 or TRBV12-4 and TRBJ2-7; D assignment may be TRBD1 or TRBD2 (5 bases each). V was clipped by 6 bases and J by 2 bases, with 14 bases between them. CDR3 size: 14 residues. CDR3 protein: CASRGTTATYEQYF. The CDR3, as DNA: TGTGCCAGCAGGGGGACGACAGCTACCTACGAGCAGTACTTC.

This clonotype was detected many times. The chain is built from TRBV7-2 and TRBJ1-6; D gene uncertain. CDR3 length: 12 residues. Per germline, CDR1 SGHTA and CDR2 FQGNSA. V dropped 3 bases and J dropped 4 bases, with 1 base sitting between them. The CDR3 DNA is TGTGCCAGCAGCTTGTATAATTCACCCCTCCACTTT. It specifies CASSLYNSPLHF.

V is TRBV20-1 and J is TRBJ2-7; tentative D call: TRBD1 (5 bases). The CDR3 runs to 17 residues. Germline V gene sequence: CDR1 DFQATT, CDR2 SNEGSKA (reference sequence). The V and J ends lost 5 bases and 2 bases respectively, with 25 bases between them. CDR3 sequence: CSAQGYQDPRRPYEQYF. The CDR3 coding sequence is TGCAGTGCTCAGGGATATCAAGACCCAAGACGACCCTACGAGCAGTACTTC.

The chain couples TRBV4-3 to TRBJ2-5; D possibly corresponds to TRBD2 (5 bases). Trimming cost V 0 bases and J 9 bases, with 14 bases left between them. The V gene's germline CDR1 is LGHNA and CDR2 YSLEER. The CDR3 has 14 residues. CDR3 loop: CASSQDRAVVAQYF. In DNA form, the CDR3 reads TGCGCCAGCAGCCAAGATAGAGCGGTGGTGGCCCAGTACTTC.